This TCR beta chain was obtained from a study of blood T cell repertoires in COVID-19. At the level of the study: Nucleic acid was either cDNA or gDNA, and it came from T cells, B-cell-depleted T cells, or PBMCs.

The data were produced by immunoSEQ multiplex PCR, yet TCRdb's version contains in-frame clones alone and is incomplete. The profile shows 250,000 to 350,000 clones, 80% to 95% of them singletons. Of note for this clone: Other DNA sequences of this sample code for an identical CDR3.

Trimming left V 2 bases short and J 5 bases short, with 9 bases between. The CDR3 loop spans 13 amino acids. Looked up from germline, CDR1 is KGHSH and CDR2 is LQKENI. Specimen: peripheral blood. The V and J genes are TRBV18 and TRBJ2-5; the D gene is possibly TRBD2 (6 bases). The sequence was collected from a woman aged 25 to 45 with COVID-19, enrolled during active disease. The CDR3 loop reads CASSPTGGETQYF. CDR3 DNA: TGTGCCAGCTCACCAACTGGGGGGGAGACCCAGTACTTC.